The 2 T cell receptor beta chains listed next were all sequenced from one sample in a study of patients and donors after allogeneic stem cell transplantation (TCRdb year 2020). Library preparation used RT-PCR. The run used a NextSeq 550. TCRdb trimmed the raw reads at Q25, called clones with MiXCR and kept productive beta chains. Under each unique CDR3 protein, matching rows form one entry showing the most common genes and DNA. The sample table holds some 960,000 distinct CDR3 sequences, of which about 20% were seen once. The ten biggest clones cover around 6% of the sample. Source material: blood, either unsorted or a sorted T cell fraction (not recorded which). These receptors were taken from a human donor who was either an allogeneic HSCT recipient or a stem cell or donor lymphocyte infusion donor (not recorded which). It is not recorded whose cells these are; they may come from a transplant donor.

V and J are TRBV27 and TRBJ2-2; 8 bases are shared with TRBD1. The CDR3 covers 15 residues. The V gene end was trimmed by 5 bases and the J gene end by 7 bases; junction bases not matched to a gene: 9. The germline gives CDR1 MNHEY, CDR2 SMNVEV (reference sequence). CDR3 loop: CASSAFRGRHGELFF. In nucleotides, the CDR3 is TGTGCCAGCAGTGCCTTCAGGGGGCGACACGGGGAGCTGTTTTTT.

A single count supports this clonotype. V usage is TRBV4-1 and J usage is TRBJ1-1; tentatively, D is TRBD1 (6 bases). In germline, CDR1 is MGHRA, CDR2 YSYEKL. The CDR3 totals 15 residues. V lost 2 bases and J lost 1, with 11 bases in between. CDR3 bases: TGCGCCAGCAGCCAACGGGGGGCGGCGAACACTGAAGCTTTCTTT. Protein sequence: CASSQRGAANTEAFF.